The 7 T cell receptor beta chains below come from one sample, sequenced in a study of Tregs in tolerant kidney transplant recipients. The method was immunoSEQ multiplex PCR; TCRdb's version includes in-frame clones alone and lacks a portion of them. The top ten hold 2% to 2.5% of the sample, which has about 18,000 clones, roughly four fifths seen once. Sequenced sample: Tregs from blood. The source is a human donor in good health.

This chain uses TRBV9 with TRBJ2-2, with TRBD2 identical over 10 bases. J lost 5 bases, V lost 3 bases, and 10 bases had no gene match. There are 17 residues in the CDR3. Germline V gene lookup returns CDR1 SGDLS and CDR2 YYNGEE. The CDR3 DNA is TGTGCCAGCAGCGGCGGGTGGGCTAGCGGGAGTACCGGGGAGCTGTTTTTT. Translation: CASSGGWASGSTGELFF.

V and J are TRBV5-1 and TRBJ2-5, with 9 bases identical to TRBD1. The CDR3 consists of 14 residues. Per the germline V gene, CDR1 is SGHRS and CDR2 is YFSETQ. The J segment lost 3 bases and the V segment lost 4 bases, leaving 4 bases of the junction unmatched. The CDR3 DNA reads as TGCGCCAGCAGCGCCCGGACAGGGGAAGAGACCCAGTACTTC. Translation: CASSARTGEETQYF.

The DNA for the CDR3 is TGTGCCAGCAGCTCAGGGACTAGCGGGACATCCAAAAACATTCAGTACTTC. As protein: CASSSGTSGTSKNIQYF. The chain uses TRBV5-4 and TRBJ2-4; 13 nucleotides line up with TRBD2. The CDR3 is 17 residues long. The V and J ends lost 3 bases and 2 bases, in that order; junction bases with no gene match: 5. The germline CDR1 and CDR2 sequences are SGHNT and YYREEE (reference sequence).

This sequence joins TRBV2 and TRBJ1-2, with 9 bases aligning to TRBD1. CDR3 length: 15 residues. The V gene end was trimmed by 6 bases and the J gene end by 5 bases; junction bases not matched to a gene: 10. Germline CDR1 and CDR2: SNHLY and FYNNEI. The CDR3 coding sequence is TGTGCCAGCAGGGGCCGGGACAGGGACCCGTATGGCTACACCTTC. Translating it yields CASRGRDRDPYGYTF.

This chain joins TRBV6-5 and TRBJ2-7, with no clear D. This CDR3 spans 13 amino acids. The germline gives CDR1 MNHEY, CDR2 SVGAGI. V was pared by 8 bases and J by 6 bases, with 17 bases between. The DNA of the CDR3 is TGTGCCAGCCGACGGGTACAGCCCGGCGAGCAGTACTTC. This sequence encodes CASRRVQPGEQYF.

The CDR3 reads CASSPREGQLRDGGELFF. The CDR3 DNA sequence: TGTGCCAGCAGCCCAAGGGAAGGACAGCTTAGGGATGGCGGGGAGCTGTTTTTT. V is TRBV14 and J is TRBJ2-2; D might be TRBD1 (6 bases). The CDR3 spans 18 residues. V shed 4 bases and J shed 7 bases, with 25 bases lying between them. Germline V gene lookup returns CDR1 SGHDN and CDR2 FVKESK. The full variable domain, rest sourced from reference TRBV14 and TRBJ2-2, is EAGVTQFPSHSVIEKGQTVTLRCDPISGHDNLYWYRRVMGKEIKFLLHFVKESKQDESGMPNNRFLAERTGGTYSTLKVQPAELEDSGVYFCASSPREGQLRDGGELFFGEGSRLTVL.

The rearrangement uses TRBV28 and TRBJ1-2; D is possibly TRBD1 (5 bases). The V gene's germline CDR1 is MDHEN and CDR2 SYDVKM. The length of the CDR3 is 14 residues. Trimming took 6 bases from V and 4 from J, leaving 15 bases between them. CDR3 protein: CASRKGAVSYGYTF. CDR3 DNA: TGTGCCAGCAGGAAAGGGGCAGTTTCCTATGGCTACACCTTC.